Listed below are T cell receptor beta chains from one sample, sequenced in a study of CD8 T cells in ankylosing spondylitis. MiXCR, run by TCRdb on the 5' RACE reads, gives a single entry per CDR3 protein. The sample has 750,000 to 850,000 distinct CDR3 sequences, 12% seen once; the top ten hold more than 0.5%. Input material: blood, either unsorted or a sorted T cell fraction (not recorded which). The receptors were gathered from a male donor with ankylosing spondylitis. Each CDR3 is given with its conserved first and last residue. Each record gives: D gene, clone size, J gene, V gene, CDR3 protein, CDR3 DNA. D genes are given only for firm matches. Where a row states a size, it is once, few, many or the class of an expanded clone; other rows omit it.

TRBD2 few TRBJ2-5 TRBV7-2 CASSLSLAGSETQYF TGTGCCAGCAGCTTATCCCTAGCGGGGTCTGAGACCCAGTACTTC
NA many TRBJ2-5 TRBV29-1 CSVEVGSRETQYF TGCAGCGTTGAAGTCGGGAGCCGAGAGACCCAGTACTTC
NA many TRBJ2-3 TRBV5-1 CASTTQLGGTDTQYF TGCGCCAGCACTACACAATTGGGAGGCACAGATACGCAGTATTTT
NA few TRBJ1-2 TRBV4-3 CASSQDQKDGYTF TGCGCCAGCAGCCAAGATCAGAAAGATGGCTACACCTTC
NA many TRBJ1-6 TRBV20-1 CSAPVRTLPAAPLHF TGCAGTGCTCCTGTCCGGACCTTGCCAGCAGCACCCCTCCACTTT
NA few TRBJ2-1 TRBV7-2 CASSSRVVDRHNEQFF TGTGCCAGCAGCAGCAGGGTGGTGGATCGCCACAATGAGCAGTTCTTC
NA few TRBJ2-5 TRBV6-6 CASSGQKETQYF TGTGCCAGCAGTGGACAGAAAGAGACCCAGTACTTC
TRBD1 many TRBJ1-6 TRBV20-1 CSATPQGYNSPLHF TGCAGTGCTACACCACAGGGGTATAATTCACCCCTCCACTTT
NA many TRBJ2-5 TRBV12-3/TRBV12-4 CASSLRDPQETQYF TGTGCCAGCAGCCTCCGGGACCCGCAAGAGACCCAGTACTTC
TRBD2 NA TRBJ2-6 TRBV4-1 CASSQVGLAGLTSSGANVLTF TGCGCCAGCAGCCAAGTGGGACTAGCGGGATTAACTTCCTCTGGGGCCAACGTCCTGACTTTC
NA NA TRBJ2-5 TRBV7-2 CASSFGHQETQYF TGTGCCAGCAGCTTCGGGCACCAAGAGACCCAGTACTTC
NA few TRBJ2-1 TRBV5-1 CASSFLIYNEQFF TGCGCCAGCAGCTTCCTAATTTACAATGAGCAGTTCTTC
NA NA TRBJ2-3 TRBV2 CASQKLTHTDTQYF TGTGCCAGCCAAAAGCTGACACACACAGATACGCAGTATTTT
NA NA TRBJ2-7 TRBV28 CASSLRGMGYEQYF TGTGCCAGCAGTTTAAGGGGGATGGGGTACGAGCAGTACTTC
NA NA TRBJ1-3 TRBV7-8 CASSPGPQTIYF TGTGCCAGCAGCCCTGGACCCCAAACCATATATTTT
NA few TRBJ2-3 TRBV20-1 CSAGPYSTDTQYF TGCAGTGCTGGTCCCTATAGCACAGATACGCAGTATTTT
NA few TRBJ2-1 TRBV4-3 CASSRLEGAYNEQFF TGCGCCAGCAGCCGTCTTGAGGGGGCCTACAATGAGCAGTTCTTC
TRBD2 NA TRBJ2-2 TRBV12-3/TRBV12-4 CASRPPRGLAGVGGELFF TGTGCCAGCAGGCCTCCACGGGGACTAGCGGGAGTGGGCGGGGAGCTGTTTTTT
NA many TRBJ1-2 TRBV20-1 CSARDPREPYGYTF TGCAGTGCTAGAGATCCAAGGGAGCCCTATGGCTACACCTTC
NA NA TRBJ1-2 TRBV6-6 CASSRLTGHGYTF TGTGCCAGCAGTAGGCTAACAGGGCACGGCTACACCTTC
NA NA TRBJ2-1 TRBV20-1 CSARELTPYNEQFF TGCAGTGCTAGAGAATTAACTCCGTACAATGAGCAGTTCTTC
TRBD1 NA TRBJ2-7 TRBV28 CASLHGTGTGEQYF TGTGCCAGCTTACATGGGACAGGGACAGGCGAGCAGTACTTC
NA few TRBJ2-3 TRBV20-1 CSARDSPGTAAQYF TGCAGTGCTAGAGATAGCCCGGGTACGGCGGCGCAGTATTTT
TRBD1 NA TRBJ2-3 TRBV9 CASSVDRVGDTQYF TGTGCCAGCAGCGTGGACAGGGTCGGAGATACGCAGTATTTT
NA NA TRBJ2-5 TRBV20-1 CSARDQREQETQYF TGCAGTGCTAGAGATCAGAGGGAACAAGAGACCCAGTACTTC
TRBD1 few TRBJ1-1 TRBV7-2 CASSHGPGQANTEAFF TGTGCCAGCAGCCACGGGCCGGGACAGGCGAACACTGAAGCTTTCTTT
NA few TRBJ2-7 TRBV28 CASSPGSGREQYF TGTGCCAGCAGTCCCGGCAGCGGGCGGGAGCAGTACTTC
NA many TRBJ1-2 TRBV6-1 CASTYGQNSGYTF TGTGCCAGCACCTACGGGCAGAATTCAGGCTACACCTTC
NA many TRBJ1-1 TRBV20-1 CRAYEFGGMNTEAFF TGCAGAGCCTACGAGTTTGGGGGGATGAACACTGAAGCTTTCTTT
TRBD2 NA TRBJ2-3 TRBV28 CASSLAGVPDTQYF TGTGCCAGCAGTTTAGCGGGAGTACCAGATACGCAGTATTTT
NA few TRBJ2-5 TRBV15 CATSRDGGTGPPQETQYF TGTGCCACCAGCAGAGATGGTGGAACAGGGCCACCCCAAGAGACCCAGTACTTC